The source of this TCR beta chain is a study of T cells expressing NK-cell markers. Overall study: The study drew TCR beta repertoires from sorted CD3+CD56+NKG2C+, CD3+CD56+NKG2C- and CD3+CD56-NKG2C+ T cells. Study outcomes and limitations: Top CD8+ clonotypes included the dominant CD3+CD56+NKG2C+ clonotypes in six donors. These clonotypes also led the CD3+CD56-NKG2C+ fraction in a handful of donors.

The CDR3 covers 18 residues. The germline gives CDR1 SGHDN, CDR2 FVKESK. 5'RACE template switching with UMIs produced the TCR beta cDNA. TCRdb re-called the 5' RACE reads, yielding one record per CDR3 amino acid sequence without DNA. The table for this sample gives some 600,000 distinct CDR3 sequences. Worth noting for this clonotype: Antigen unknown.

The clonotype originates from a man younger than 30 in good health. Source material: blood T cells: a sorted CD56 or NKG2C T cell subset, CD4+ or CD8+ T cells, or bulk PBMC T cells (not recorded which). The rearrangement links TRBV14 to TRBJ2-1; TCRdb selects TRBD2, and the lack of DNA leaves this call unchecked. CDR3 protein: CASSQEGASGSPYNEQFF.